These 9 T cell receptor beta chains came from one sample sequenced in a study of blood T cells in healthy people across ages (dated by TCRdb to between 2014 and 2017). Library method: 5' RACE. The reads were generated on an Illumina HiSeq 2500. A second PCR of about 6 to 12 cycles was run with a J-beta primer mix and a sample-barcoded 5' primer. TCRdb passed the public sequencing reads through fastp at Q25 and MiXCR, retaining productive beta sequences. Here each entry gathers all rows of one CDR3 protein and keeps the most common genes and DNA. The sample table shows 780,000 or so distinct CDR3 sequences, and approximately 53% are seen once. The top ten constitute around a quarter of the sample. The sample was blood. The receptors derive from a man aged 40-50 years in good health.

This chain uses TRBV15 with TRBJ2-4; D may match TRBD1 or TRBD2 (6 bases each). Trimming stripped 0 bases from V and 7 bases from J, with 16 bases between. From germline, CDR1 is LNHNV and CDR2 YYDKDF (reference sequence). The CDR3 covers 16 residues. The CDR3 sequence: CATSRDAGGEGNIQYF. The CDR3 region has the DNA TGTGCCACCAGCAGAGATGCCGGGGGCGAGGGGAACATTCAGTACTTC.

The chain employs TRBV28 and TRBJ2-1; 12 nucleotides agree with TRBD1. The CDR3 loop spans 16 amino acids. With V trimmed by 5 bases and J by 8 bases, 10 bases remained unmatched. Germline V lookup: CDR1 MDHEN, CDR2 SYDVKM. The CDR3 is CASSTRGTGGSDEQFF. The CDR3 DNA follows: TGTGCCAGCAGTACCCGAGGGACAGGGGGCTCGGATGAGCAGTTCTTC.

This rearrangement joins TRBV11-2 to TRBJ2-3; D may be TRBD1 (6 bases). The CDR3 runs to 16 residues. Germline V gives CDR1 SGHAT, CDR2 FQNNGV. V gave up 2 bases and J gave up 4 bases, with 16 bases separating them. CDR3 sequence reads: CASSLTPRGRADTQYF. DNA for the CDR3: TGTGCCAGCAGCTTAACCCCCAGGGGACGCGCAGATACGCAGTATTTT.

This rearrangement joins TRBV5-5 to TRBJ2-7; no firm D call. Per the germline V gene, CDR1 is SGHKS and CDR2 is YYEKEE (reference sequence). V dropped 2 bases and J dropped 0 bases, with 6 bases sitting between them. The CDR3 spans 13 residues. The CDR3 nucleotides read TGTGCCAGCAGCTTTGGCAACTCCTACGAGCAGTACTTC. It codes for CASSFGNSYEQYF.

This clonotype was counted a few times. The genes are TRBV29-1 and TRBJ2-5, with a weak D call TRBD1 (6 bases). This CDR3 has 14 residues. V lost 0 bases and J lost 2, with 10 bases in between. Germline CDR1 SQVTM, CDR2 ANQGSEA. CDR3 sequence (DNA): TGCAGCGTTGAAGAGCCGGGACAACAAGAGACCCAGTACTTC. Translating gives CSVEEPGQQETQYF.

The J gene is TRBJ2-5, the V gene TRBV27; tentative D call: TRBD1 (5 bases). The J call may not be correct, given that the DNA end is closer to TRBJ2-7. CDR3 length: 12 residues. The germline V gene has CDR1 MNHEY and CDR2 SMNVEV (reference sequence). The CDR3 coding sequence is TGTGCCATACAGGACCCCCTTGGCGAGCAGTACTTC. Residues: CAIQDPLGEQYF.

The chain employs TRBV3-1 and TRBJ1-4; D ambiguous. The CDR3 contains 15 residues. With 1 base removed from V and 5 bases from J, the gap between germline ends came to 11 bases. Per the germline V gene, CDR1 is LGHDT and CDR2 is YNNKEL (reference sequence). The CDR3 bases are TGTGCCAGCAGCCAAGGTTACCAGTCGAATGAAAAACTGTTTTTT. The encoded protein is CASSQGYQSNEKLFF.

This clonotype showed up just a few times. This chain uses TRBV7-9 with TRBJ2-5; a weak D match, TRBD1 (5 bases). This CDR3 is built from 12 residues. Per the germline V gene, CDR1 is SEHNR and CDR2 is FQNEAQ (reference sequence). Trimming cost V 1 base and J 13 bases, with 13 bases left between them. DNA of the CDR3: TGTGCCAGCAGCTTAGAGACAGCCAACCGGTACTTC. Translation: CASSLETANRYF.

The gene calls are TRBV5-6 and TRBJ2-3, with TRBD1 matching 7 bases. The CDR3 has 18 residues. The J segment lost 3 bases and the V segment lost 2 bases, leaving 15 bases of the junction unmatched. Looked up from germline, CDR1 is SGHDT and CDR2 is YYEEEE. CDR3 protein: CASSLPGQTNTRTDTQYF. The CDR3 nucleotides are TGTGCCAGCAGCTTACCGGGACAGACCAACACTAGAACAGATACGCAGTATTTT.